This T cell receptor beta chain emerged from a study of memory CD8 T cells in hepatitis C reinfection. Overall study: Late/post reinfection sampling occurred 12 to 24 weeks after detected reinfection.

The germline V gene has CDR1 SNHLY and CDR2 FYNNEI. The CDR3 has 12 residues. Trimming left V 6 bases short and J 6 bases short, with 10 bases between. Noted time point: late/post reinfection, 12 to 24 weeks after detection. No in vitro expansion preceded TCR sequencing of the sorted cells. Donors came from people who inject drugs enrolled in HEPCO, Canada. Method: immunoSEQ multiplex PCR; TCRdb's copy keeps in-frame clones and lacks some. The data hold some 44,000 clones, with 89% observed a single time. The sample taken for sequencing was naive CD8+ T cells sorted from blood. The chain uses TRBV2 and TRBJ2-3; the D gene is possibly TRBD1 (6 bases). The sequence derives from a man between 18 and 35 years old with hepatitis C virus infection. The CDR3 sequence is CASRQGWDTQYF. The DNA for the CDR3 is TGTGCCAGCAGACAGGGATGGGATACGCAGTATTTT.